This entry lists 12 T cell receptor beta chains sequenced from one sample in a study of cytomegalovirus exposure and HLA in healthy donors. Primers for the PCR totalled 60 Vbeta and 13 Jbeta. Profiled with immunoSEQ multiplex PCR; TCRdb holds only in-frame clones, not every one. The table includes around 150,000 clones, roughly 80% detected once. Material: PBMCs. The receptors originated from a man aged 25-45 years in good health and CMV-seronegative.

The J gene is TRBJ2-5, the V gene TRBV10-3, with a tentative D call TRBD1 (7 bases). The last part of the DNA fits TRBJ2-7 better; the J call may be wrong. The length of the CDR3 is 14 residues. CDR1 and CDR2 (germline): ENHRY, SYGVKD. CDR3 in DNA: TGTGCCATCAGTCGCCAGGGGGGCTCCTACGAGCAGTACTTC. Translated, it gives CAISRQGGSYEQYF.

This clone has just a few counts. The chain combines TRBV7-3 with TRBJ2-3; 7 bases align to TRBD2. J gave up 2 bases and V 5 bases, and 4 bases lay outside the gene matches. The CDR3 is 14 residues long. The germline CDR1 and CDR2 sequences are SGHTA and FQGTGA. CDR3: CASSNRDYTDTQYF. For the CDR3, the DNA is TGTGCCAGCAGCAACCGGGACTACACAGATACGCAGTATTTT.

This clone came up a few times. The chain couples TRBV7-3 to TRBJ1-1; the D gene is possibly TRBD1 (6 bases). The CDR3 is made up of 14 amino acids. Trimming removed 4 bases from V and 1 base from J, with 10 bases in between. Germline loops: CDR1 SGHTA, CDR2 FQGTGA. This CDR3 reads CASSSTGRNTEAFF. DNA for the CDR3: TGTGCCAGCAGCTCGACAGGTCGGAACACTGAAGCTTTCTTT.

This clone was seen only a few times. The J gene is TRBJ1-3, the V gene TRBV28; D gene ambiguous. The ends were cut back, 0 bases at V and 4 bases at J, with 16 bases in the middle. Germline lookup yields CDR1 MDHEN and CDR2 SYDVKM. The CDR3 extends over 17 amino acids. The CDR3 DNA is TGTGCCAGCAGTTTATGGGACTTTGGGGTAGTCGGAAACACCATATATTTT. It yields the protein CASSLWDFGVVGNTIYF.

This clone was detected only once. The V call is TRBV10-3, the J call TRBJ2-5; 11 bases are a match to TRBD2. V lost 6 bases to trimming and J lost 4 bases; unmatched junction nucleotides: 7. The CDR3 is 15 residues long. Looked up from germline, CDR1 is ENHRY and CDR2 is SYGVKD. CDR3 coding DNA: TGTGCCATCAGGGATCAGACTAGCGGGATAGAGACCCAGTACTTC. Translating it yields CAIRDQTSGIETQYF.

The chain joins TRBV6-4 to TRBJ2-3, with 7 nucleotides matching TRBD2. V trimming: 2 bases; J trimming: 4 bases; junction bases outside the gene matches: 6. The CDR3 consists of 15 residues. Germline CDR1 and CDR2: MRHNA and SNTAGT. The CDR3 nucleotides are TGTGCCAGCAGTGACAGGGCGGGAGAAGCAGATACGCAGTATTTT. Translation: CASSDRAGEADTQYF.

This clone was seen more than once but under ten times. V usage is TRBV25-1 and J usage is TRBJ1-2, with 7 bases lining up with TRBD1. The CDR3 totals 14 residues. Losses at the gene ends were 6 bases for V and 4 bases for J; bases not matched to a gene: 8. Germline CDR1 is MGHDK and CDR2 is SYGVNS. The CDR3, as DNA: TGTGCCAGCAGCCGCACAGGGGTGGGCTATGGCTACACCTTC. Amino acids: CASSRTGVGYGYTF.

The chain recombines TRBV10-3 with TRBJ2-3; 11 positions match TRBD2. CDR3 length: 16 residues. Germline assignment: CDR1 ENHRY and CDR2 SYGVKD. V lost 6 bases, J lost 0 bases, and 5 bases stayed unmatched. The DNA of the CDR3 is TGTGCCATCAGCCCTACTAGCGGGGGTAGCACAGATACGCAGTATTTT. Protein sequence: CAISPTSGGSTDTQYF.

V and J are TRBV2 and TRBJ2-7; 9 bases match TRBD2. Unmatched junction bases numbered 8, after V lost 7 bases and J lost 4 bases. From germline, CDR1 is SNHLY and CDR2 FYNNEI. The CDR3 is made up of 14 amino acids. CDR3 sequence (DNA): TGTGCCAGCAAAAGTCTAGCGGGGTGGTACGAGCAGTACTTC. Its protein is CASKSLAGWYEQYF.

The sample holds one count of this clone. V and J are TRBV9 and TRBJ2-5; 10 bases map to TRBD2. Germline V CDR1 and CDR2: SGDLS, YYNGEE. V shed 0 bases, J shed 5 bases, and the junction held 4 bases outside the gene matches. The CDR3 consists of 15 residues. CDR3 bases: TGTGCCAGCAGCGTAGCCGGGACTAGCGCGGAGACCCAGTACTTC. Translation gives CASSVAGTSAETQYF.

This clone was seen only a few times. V usage is TRBV7-9 and J usage is TRBJ2-7; TRBD1 matches at 7 bases. J lost 2 bases, V lost 5 bases, and 9 bases had no gene match. Germline V CDR1 and CDR2: SEHNR, FQNEAQ (reference sequence). The CDR3 length is 15 residues. The CDR3 is CASSPWTGTTYEQYF. The CDR3 DNA follows: TGTGCCAGCAGCCCCTGGACAGGAACCACCTACGAGCAGTACTTC.

This clone was seen a handful of times. The chain employs TRBV27 and TRBJ2-1, with 9 bases matching TRBD2. Per the germline V gene, CDR1 is MNHEY and CDR2 is SMNVEV (reference sequence). The CDR3 covers 18 residues. J gave up 0 bases and V 7 bases, and 13 bases lay outside the gene matches. The CDR3 DNA sequence: TGTGCCAGCATCCAAGCGGGAGGTGATTCTAGCTCCTACAATGAGCAGTTCTTC. This codes for CASIQAGGDSSSYNEQFF.